The next 11 T cell receptor beta chains were all read from a single sample in a study of CD8 T cells in Susac syndrome. RNA in amounts of roughly 0.45 to 1 ug was reverse transcribed with random hexamers. MiXCR, applied by TCRdb to the immunoSEQ multiplex PCR reads, yields one record per CDR3 protein. The sample yields around 170,000 distinct CDR3 sequences, around 94% seen once. Sequencing was performed on CD4+ T cells from PBMCs. The receptors were sampled from a human donor with Susac syndrome.

The chain couples TRBV4-3 to TRBJ1-2; D is undetermined. Trimming removed 0 bases from V and 2 bases from J, with 10 bases in between. CDR3 length: 15 amino acids. Per the germline V gene, CDR1 is LGHNA and CDR2 is YSLEER. CDR3 sequence reads: CASSQDRAENYGYTF. The CDR3 DNA reads as TGCGCCAGCAGCCAAGATAGAGCGGAAAACTATGGCTACACCTTC.

This clonotype was observed once. The rearrangement uses TRBV7-7 and TRBJ2-5; D tentatively fits TRBD1 or TRBD2 (5 bases each). There are 15 residues in the CDR3. V lost 2 bases, J lost 2 bases, and 12 bases lay in between. CDR1 is SSHAT and CDR2 is FNYEAQ in the germline V gene (reference sequence). CDR3 coding DNA: TGTGCCAGCAGCTTACTATGGGGACCTCAAGAGACCCAGTACTTC. Its translation is CASSLLWGPQETQYF.

This clonotype was detected only once. The genes are TRBV15 and TRBJ1-5; D unresolved. The CDR3 loop spans 16 amino acids. Trimming took off 0 bases at V and 0 bases at J, with 9 bases between the two ends. Germline CDR1 LNHNV, CDR2 YYDKDF (reference sequence). CDR3 sequence (DNA): TGTGCCACCAGCAGAGATTGGGTCAATAGCAATCAGCCCCAGCATTTT. This sequence encodes CATSRDWVNSNQPQHF.

The chain links TRBV6-5 to TRBJ2-3, with TRBD2 identical over 9 bases. Trimming removed 6 bases from V and 3 bases from J; junction bases left unmatched: 4. Germline values: CDR1 MNHEY, CDR2 SVGAGI. The CDR3 loop spans 14 amino acids. CDR3: CASRPGLATDTQYF. Written as DNA, the CDR3 is TGTGCCAGCAGACCGGGACTAGCTACAGATACGCAGTATTTT.

This chain links TRBV20-1 with TRBJ1-2; unclear D gene. CDR1 is DFQATT and CDR2 is SNEGSKA in the germline V gene (reference sequence). The V and J ends lost 4 bases and 8 bases respectively, with 17 bases between them. CDR3 size: 13 residues. Here the CDR3 DNA reads TGCAGTGCTAAAGGGCCCAAAGACGTAGGCTACACCTTC. Translation gives CSAKGPKDVGYTF.

The J gene is TRBJ1-5, the V gene TRBV6-2 or TRBV6-3, with 7 nucleotides matching TRBD1. J was trimmed by 6 bases and V by 6 bases; bases with no gene match: 5. This CDR3 comprises 13 residues. Per the germline V gene, CDR1 is MNHEY and CDR2 is SVGEGT. CDR3 nucleotide sequence: TGTGCCAGCAGGCCGACAGGGACTCAGCCCCAGCATTTT. This encodes CASRPTGTQPQHF.

V is TRBV7-9 and J is TRBJ2-3; TRBD1 matches at 7 bases. The V segment lost 0 bases and the J segment 0 bases; nucleotides outside the gene matches: 3. CDR1 and CDR2 (germline): SEHNR, FQNEAQ (reference sequence). The CDR3 is 16 amino acids. For the CDR3, the DNA is TGTGCCAGCAGCTTAGCGGCAGGGGGTAGCACAGATACGCAGTATTTT. Its protein product is CASSLAAGGSTDTQYF. The entire variable domain, with the rest obtained from reference TRBV7-9 and TRBJ2-3, is as follows: DTGVSQNPRHKITKRGQNVTFRCDPISEHNRLYWYRQTLGQGPEFLTYFQNEAQLEKSRLLSDRFSAERPKGSFSTLEIQRTEQGDSAMYLCASSLAAGGSTDTQYFGPGTRLTVL.

The chain couples TRBV24-1 to TRBJ2-3; perhaps TRBD2 as D (5 bases). The germline V gene has CDR1 KGHDR and CDR2 SFDVKD. Trimming left V 4 bases short and J 4 bases short, with 14 bases between. The CDR3 contains 15 residues. The CDR3 loop is CATSDPRLLPDTQYF. CDR3 DNA sequence: TGTGCCACCAGTGACCCACGACTACTTCCAGATACGCAGTATTTT.

The chain combines TRBV3-1 with TRBJ1-1, with TRBD1 identical over 9 bases. CDR1 is LGHDT, CDR2 YNNKEL, per germline (reference sequence). This CDR3 comprises 15 residues. The junction had 5 bases not matched to a gene; V was cut back by 5 bases and J by 1 base. DNA of the CDR3: TGTGCCAGCAGCTACGGGACAGGGACGAACACTGAAGCTTTCTTT. It encodes CASSYGTGTNTEAFF.

The rearrangement uses TRBV19 and TRBJ1-4, with 7 bases that match TRBD1. The junction had 5 bases not matched to a gene; V was cut back by 3 bases and J by 4 bases. CDR1 is LNHDA and CDR2 is SQIVND in the germline V gene (reference sequence). The CDR3 covers 15 residues. The CDR3 here is CASSIMTGRNEKLFF. DNA of the CDR3: TGTGCCAGTAGTATTATGACAGGGCGTAATGAAAAACTGTTTTTT.

The chain couples TRBV4-1 to TRBJ1-6, with no clear D. The V end lost 4 bases, the J end lost 7 bases, and 11 bases lay between the germline ends. CDR1 and CDR2 from the germline V gene are MGHRA and YSYEKL. The CDR3 is 14 amino acids. The CDR3 sequence: CASSLEPRNSPLHF. The CDR3 DNA reads as TGCGCCAGCAGCCTTGAACCTAGGAATTCACCCCTCCACTTT.